Shown below are 3 T cell receptor beta chains from a single sample sequenced in a study of shared clonotypes between healthy human individuals. Sequenced by immunoSEQ multiplex PCR; TCRdb stores in-frame clones only, minus some. Seen here are fewer than 3 million clones, 85% to 95% observed once, and the top ten hold around 0.35%. Sequencing used naive CD4+ T cells from PBMCs. Subset denoted: CD45RA+ positively selected. The receptors derive from a man aged 18 to 29 in good health. Some clones in this sample may be carry-over from other donors' samples.

V gene TRBV5-1 combines with J gene TRBJ2-2; the D gene could be TRBD1 or TRBD2 (5 bases each). V lost 3 bases to trimming and J lost 6 bases, with 12 bases between them. This CDR3 is built from 14 residues. The germline CDR1 and CDR2 sequences are SGHRS and YFSETQ. As DNA, the CDR3 is TGCGCCAGCAGCTCGGGACCTCCAGCCGGGGAGCTGTTTTTT. Amino acids: CASSSGPPAGELFF. Full variable domain (outside the CDR3, taken from reference TRBV5-1 and TRBJ2-2): KAGVTQTPRYLIKTRGQQVTLSCSPISGHRSVSWYQQTPGQGLQFLFEYFSETQRNKGNFPGRFSGRQFSNSRSEMNVSTLELGDSALYLCASSSGPPAGELFFGEGSRLTVL.

The table lists this clone with a count of one. The rearrangement joins TRBV10-3 to TRBJ1-2; 7 bases align to TRBD1. This CDR3 contains 14 residues. V lost 8 bases and J lost 9; bases outside the gene matches: 15. CDR1 is ENHRY, CDR2 SYGVKD, per germline. Here the CDR3 reads CAIGETGDLLRYTF. The CDR3 DNA is TGTGCCATCGGGGAAACAGGGGACCTGCTTCGCTACACCTTC.

This clone occurred once. The chain links TRBV19 to TRBJ1-4; the D gene is possibly TRBD1 (5 bases). This CDR3 region has 12 residues. Trimming shortened V by 8 bases and J by 4 bases, and 8 bases separated the two germline ends. Germline V gene sequence: CDR1 LNHDA, CDR2 SQIVND (reference sequence). In DNA, the CDR3 is TGTGCCAGTCGGGGCGATAATGAAAAACTGTTTTTT. Translation gives CASRGDNEKLFF. Together with reference TRBV19 and TRBJ1-4, the CDR3 gives the full variable domain: DGGITQSPKYLFRKEGQNVTLSCEQNLNHDAMYWYRQDPGQGLRLIYYSQIVNDFQKGDIAEGYSVSREKKESFPLTVTSAQKNPTAFYLCASRGDNEKLFFGSGTQLSVL.